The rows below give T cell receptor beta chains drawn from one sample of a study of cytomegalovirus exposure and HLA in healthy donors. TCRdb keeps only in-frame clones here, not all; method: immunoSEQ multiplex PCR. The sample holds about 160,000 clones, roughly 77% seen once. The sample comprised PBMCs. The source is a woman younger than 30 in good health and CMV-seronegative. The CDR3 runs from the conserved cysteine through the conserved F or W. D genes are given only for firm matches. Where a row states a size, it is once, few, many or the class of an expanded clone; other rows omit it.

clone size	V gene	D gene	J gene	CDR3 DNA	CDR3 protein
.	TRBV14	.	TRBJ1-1	TGTGCCAGCAGCCAAACTCGGGGCACTGAAGCTTTCTTT	CASSQTRGTEAFF
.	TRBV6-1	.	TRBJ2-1	TGTGCCAGCAGTGAACTGCGGGACTCCCGAAATAGTGAGCAGTTCTTC	CASSELRDSRNSEQFF
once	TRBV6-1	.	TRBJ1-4	TGTGCCAGCATCCGGGGAGGGGGTGAAAAACTGTTTTTT	CASIRGGGEKLFF
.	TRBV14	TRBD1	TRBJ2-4	TGTGCCAGCAGCCGCGCTTACGCAGGGGGCCAAAACATTCAGTACTTC	CASSRAYAGGQNIQYF
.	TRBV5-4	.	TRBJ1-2	TGTGCCAGCAGCTTGGTTTATCGGGCCGGCCGGGAGGGCTACACCTTC	CASSLVYRAGREGYTF
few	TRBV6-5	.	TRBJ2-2	TGTGCCAGCAGTGAACAGGGGAACACCGGGGAGCTGTTTTTT	CASSEQGNTGELFF
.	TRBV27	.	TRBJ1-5	TGTGCCAGCAGTTACTCCCGCGATCAGCCCCAGCATTTT	CASSYSRDQPQHF
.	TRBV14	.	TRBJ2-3	TGTGCCAGCAGCCCCTTTCCAGATACGCAGTATTTT	CASSPFPDTQYF
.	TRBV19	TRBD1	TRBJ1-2	TGTGCCAGTATCACGACCGGGACAGGCATCGGTAACTATGGCTACACCTTC	CASITTGTGIGNYGYTF
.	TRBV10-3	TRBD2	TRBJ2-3	TGTGCCATCAGTGAGTCAACTAGCGGGAGTATAGATACGCAGTATTTT	CAISESTSGSIDTQYF
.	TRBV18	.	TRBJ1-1	TGTGCCAGCTCACCACCGGATTTTAGACACAAGGATGGTATGAACACTGAAGCTTTCTTT	CASSPPDFRHKDGMNTEAFF
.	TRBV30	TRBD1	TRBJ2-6	TGTGCCTCTACCGGGACAGGGGACTCTGGGGCCAACGTCCTGACTTTC	CASTGTGDSGANVLTF